This is a list of T cell receptor beta chains from one sample in a study of chemoradiotherapy in HPV16-positive cancers. The assay was immunoSEQ multiplex PCR, and TCRdb's table has in-frame clones only and misses some. The sample lists approximately 13,000 clones; 75% were seen once. The sample was acquired from a patient who underwent chemoradiotherapy. These receptors came from a human donor with HPV-associated anogenital cancer. Each CDR3 is given with its conserved first and last residue. The order of the fields is V gene, J gene, D gene, clone size, CDR3 protein, CDR3 DNA. D genes are given only for firm matches. The size field is filled for only some rows; it gives once, few, many or a size class.

v_call: TRBV5-1
j_call: TRBJ2-1
d_call: -
clone_size: -
cdr3_aa: CASSLVGANSYNEQFF
cdr3_nt: TGCGCCAGCAGCTTGGTAGGCGCCAACTCCTACAATGAGCAGTTCTTC

v_call: TRBV2
j_call: TRBJ2-5
d_call: -
clone_size: -
cdr3_aa: CASSESVGTETQYF
cdr3_nt: TGTGCCAGCAGTGAATCGGTGGGGACGGAGACCCAGTACTTC

v_call: TRBV2
j_call: TRBJ2-3
d_call: -
clone_size: -
cdr3_aa: CASSELAPGFPDTQYF
cdr3_nt: TGTGCCAGCAGTGAATTGGCGCCCGGTTTCCCAGATACGCAGTATTTT

v_call: TRBV27
j_call: TRBJ1-2
d_call: TRBD1
clone_size: few
cdr3_aa: CASMLRQGLTGYTF
cdr3_nt: TGTGCCAGCATGTTGCGACAGGGGTTGACGGGCTACACCTTC

v_call: TRBV7-9
j_call: TRBJ2-3
d_call: -
clone_size: once
cdr3_aa: CASSPRPGGDTQYF
cdr3_nt: TGTGCCAGCAGCCCACGACCAGGTGGAGATACGCAGTATTTT

v_call: TRBV5-1
j_call: TRBJ2-1
d_call: -
clone_size: -
cdr3_aa: CASSLNGGAEDEQFF
cdr3_nt: TGCGCCAGCAGCTTAAACGGCGGAGCGGAGGATGAGCAGTTCTTC

v_call: TRBV7-9
j_call: TRBJ2-3
d_call: -
clone_size: -
cdr3_aa: CASSLVSSPADTQYF
cdr3_nt: TGTGCCAGCAGCTTAGTGTCGAGTCCCGCAGATACGCAGTATTTT

v_call: TRBV19
j_call: TRBJ1-1
d_call: -
clone_size: -
cdr3_aa: CASSSRPGWGGEAEAFF
cdr3_nt: TGTGCCAGTAGTAGCCGCCCCGGGTGGGGTGGTGAGGCTGAAGCTTTCTTT

v_call: TRBV5-4
j_call: TRBJ1-2
d_call: -
clone_size: -
cdr3_aa: CASSADLGGAVGYTF
cdr3_nt: TGTGCCAGCAGTGCAGATCTTGGGGGCGCGGTTGGCTACACCTTC

v_call: TRBV19
j_call: TRBJ2-1
d_call: TRBD2
clone_size: -
cdr3_aa: CATKPTSGREYNEQFF
cdr3_nt: TGTGCCACAAAACCGACTAGCGGGAGGGAATACAATGAGCAGTTCTTC

v_call: TRBV19
j_call: TRBJ2-1
d_call: TRBD2
clone_size: -
cdr3_aa: CASRGLAGGYNEQFF
cdr3_nt: TGTGCCAGTAGGGGACTAGCGGGAGGGTACAATGAGCAGTTCTTC

v_call: TRBV7-7
j_call: TRBJ2-1
d_call: -
clone_size: -
cdr3_aa: CASSSSRVGEQFF
cdr3_nt: TGTGCTAGCAGCTCCTCGCGGGTGGGAGAGCAGTTCTTC

v_call: TRBV6-1
j_call: TRBJ2-2
d_call: -
clone_size: -
cdr3_aa: CASSEAPRTGELFF
cdr3_nt: TGTGCCAGCAGTGAAGCACCCCGAACCGGGGAGCTGTTTTTT

v_call: TRBV2
j_call: TRBJ2-5
d_call: -
clone_size: -
cdr3_aa: CASSVFASDKETQYF
cdr3_nt: TGTGCCAGCAGTGTTTTTGCTAGCGACAAAGAGACCCAGTACTTC

v_call: TRBV6-5
j_call: TRBJ1-1
d_call: -
clone_size: -
cdr3_aa: CASSSATEAFF
cdr3_nt: TGTGCCAGCAGTTCCGCCACTGAAGCTTTCTTT

v_call: TRBV28
j_call: TRBJ1-5
d_call: -
clone_size: -
cdr3_aa: CASTQTGNSNQPQHF
cdr3_nt: TGTGCCAGCACCCAAACAGGGAATAGCAATCAGCCCCAGCATTTT

v_call: TRBV28
j_call: TRBJ1-2
d_call: -
clone_size: few
cdr3_aa: CATTLGYGYTF
cdr3_nt: TGTGCCACTACCCTTGGCTATGGCTACACCTTC

v_call: TRBV7-3
j_call: TRBJ2-5
d_call: TRBD2
clone_size: -
cdr3_aa: CASSVASGSGETQYF
cdr3_nt: TGTGCCAGCAGCGTCGCTAGCGGGAGTGGGGAGACCCAGTACTTC

v_call: TRBV30
j_call: TRBJ1-3
d_call: -
clone_size: -
cdr3_aa: CAWSEGGASGNTIYF
cdr3_nt: TGTGCCTGGAGTGAGGGGGGGGCTTCTGGAAACACCATATATTTT

v_call: TRBV5-8
j_call: TRBJ2-3
d_call: TRBD1
clone_size: once
cdr3_aa: CASSKGQGSITDTQYF
cdr3_nt: TGTGCCAGCAGCAAGGGACAGGGATCAATCACAGATACGCAGTATTTT

v_call: TRBV15
j_call: TRBJ2-3
d_call: -
clone_size: -
cdr3_aa: CATSGVGTDTQYF
cdr3_nt: TGTGCCACCAGCGGTGTGGGCACAGATACGCAGTATTTT

v_call: TRBV27
j_call: TRBJ1-2
d_call: -
clone_size: -
cdr3_aa: CASSSQTGTNYGYTF
cdr3_nt: TGTGCCAGCAGTTCTCAAACCGGGACAAACTATGGCTACACCTTC

v_call: TRBV19
j_call: TRBJ2-7
d_call: -
clone_size: -
cdr3_aa: CASSTQGTPSYEQYF
cdr3_nt: TGTGCCAGTAGTACGCAAGGGACACCCTCCTACGAGCAGTACTTC

v_call: TRBV9
j_call: TRBJ1-2
d_call: -
clone_size: -
cdr3_aa: CASSVGGTPLYGYTF
cdr3_nt: TGTGCCAGCAGCGTAGGAGGTACGCCATTGTATGGCTACACCTTC

v_call: TRBV7-2
j_call: TRBJ2-7
d_call: -
clone_size: once
cdr3_aa: CASSLYQGPSYEQYF
cdr3_nt: TGTGCCAGCAGCTTATACCAGGGGCCTTCCTACGAGCAGTACTTC